The 16 T cell receptor beta chains presented below share a single source sample, sequenced in a study of T cell repertoires in ileal Crohn's disease. The time point here: inflamed ileum from the surgical specimen. Repertoires were generated with immunoSEQ multiplex PCR, while TCRdb's copy carries only in-frame clones and drops some. This sample has about 16,000 clones; under 95% occur once, and the top ten carry about 7.1%. The source material was ileal tissue. All receptors come from an adult with Crohn's disease.

V and J are TRBV13 and TRBJ1-6; TRBD1 agrees at 9 bases. CDR3 size: 16 residues. Germline V CDR1 and CDR2: PRHDT, FYEKMQ (reference sequence). The V and J ends lost 5 bases and 8 bases, in that order; junction bases with no gene match: 10. For the CDR3, the DNA is TGTGCCAGCAGCCCCCAACTGGACAGGGGCTATTCACCCCTCCACTTT. Its translation: CASSPQLDRGYSPLHF.

J is TRBJ2-7 and V is TRBV5-1; D remains ambiguous. Germline CDR1 reads SGHRS; CDR2 reads YFSETQ. V was trimmed by 0 bases and J by 4 bases, leaving 5 bases between them. The CDR3 length is 12 residues. The CDR3 loop reads CASSLVGYEQYF. The CDR3, as DNA: TGCGCCAGCAGCTTGGTAGGGTACGAGCAGTACTTC. The full variable domain, rest sourced from reference TRBV5-1 and TRBJ2-7, is KAGVTQTPRYLIKTRGQQVTLSCSPISGHRSVSWYQQTPGQGLQFLFEYFSETQRNKGNFPGRFSGRQFSNSRSEMNVSTLELGDSALYLCASSLVGYEQYFGPGTRLTVT.

The chain uses TRBV7-6 and TRBJ2-1; the D gene is possibly TRBD2 (6 bases). This CDR3 is 14 amino acids long. Germline V gives CDR1 SGHVS, CDR2 FNYEAQ. The germline V and J ends were trimmed by 1 base and 7 bases, with 11 bases remaining between them. The CDR3 coding sequence is TGTGCCAGCAGCTTAGGCCATCGGGGGAATGAGCAGTTCTTC. This gives the protein CASSLGHRGNEQFF.

J is TRBJ1-1 and V is TRBV29-1; 7 nucleotides align to TRBD1. The CDR3 runs 13 residues. After removal of 3 bases from V and 4 bases from J, the junction contained 5 bases not matched to a gene. Germline assignment: CDR1 SQVTM and CDR2 ANQGSEA. In DNA, the CDR3 is TGCAGCGTTGATCACAGGGGTGGCACTGAAGCTTTCTTT. Translated, it gives CSVDHRGGTEAFF. The full variable domain, in which reference TRBV29-1 and TRBJ1-1 provide the parts outside the CDR3, is SAVISQKPSRDICQRGTSLTIQCQVDSQVTMMFWYRQQPGQSLTLIATANQGSEATYESGFVIDKFPISRPNLTFSTLTVSNMSPEDSSIYLCSVDHRGGTEAFFGQGTRLTVV.

The chain uses TRBV9 and TRBJ2-3; D is uncertain. Trimming cost V 1 base and J 5 bases, with 8 bases left between them. Germline V gene sequence: CDR1 SGDLS, CDR2 YYNGEE. This CDR3 contains 13 residues. The CDR3 DNA reads TGTGCCAGCAGCGTACAATCCGGAGATACGCAGTATTTT. Protein: CASSVQSGDTQYF. Together with reference TRBV9 and TRBJ2-3, the CDR3 gives the full variable domain: DSGVTQTPKHLITATGQRVTLRCSPRSGDLSVYWYQQSLDQGLQFLIQYYNGEERAKGNILERFSAQQFPDLHSELNLSSLELGDSALYFCASSVQSGDTQYFGPGTRLTVL.

The gene calls are TRBV7-6 and TRBJ1-4, with TRBD1 identical over 7 bases. CDR1 SGHVS and CDR2 FNYEAQ come from the germline V gene. The V segment lost 0 bases and the J segment 3 bases; nucleotides outside the gene matches: 10. The CDR3 consists of 18 residues. The CDR3, as DNA: TGTGCCAGCAGCTTAGCGGGCGACAGGGTGGGGGCTAATGAAAAACTGTTTTTT. Translating it yields CASSLAGDRVGANEKLFF.

This clone was seen only a few times. The rearrangement links TRBV7-3 to TRBJ1-1; TRBD1 is a possible D gene (5 bases). This CDR3 comprises 13 residues. The germline V gene has CDR1 SGHTA and CDR2 FQGTGA. Trimming removed 5 bases from V and 2 bases from J, with 9 bases in between. The CDR3 DNA reads as TGTGCCAGCAGCACAGGACCTAACACTGAAGCTTTCTTT. Translating it yields CASSTGPNTEAFF.

The chain uses TRBV27 and TRBJ2-7; 9 bases agree with TRBD1. Germline assignment: CDR1 MNHEY and CDR2 SMNVEV (reference sequence). The CDR3 consists of 17 residues. The V gene end was trimmed by 6 bases and the J gene end by 1 base; junction bases not matched to a gene: 13. For the CDR3, the DNA is TGTGCCAGCAGAACAATCTTACAGGGGGCAAGGTCCTACGAGCAGTACTTC. It specifies CASRTILQGARSYEQYF.

The rearrangement joins TRBV6-6 to TRBJ2-4; tentative D call: TRBD2 (6 bases). V was cut by 6 bases and J by 3 bases, with 18 bases left in between. The CDR3 sequence is 16 residues long. Germline V gene sequence: CDR1 MNHNY, CDR2 SVGAGI (reference sequence). Here the CDR3 DNA reads TGTGCCAGCAGCAGTCAAAGAGGGGAGGACAAAAACATTCAGTACTTC. Translating it yields CASSSQRGEDKNIQYF.

The rearrangement links TRBV19 to TRBJ2-2, with D possibly TRBD1 on 7 matching bases. The CDR3 loop spans 16 amino acids. Germline loops: CDR1 LNHDA, CDR2 SQIVND (reference sequence). Trimming cost V 3 bases and J 4 bases, with 15 bases left between them. The CDR3 is CASSMRRGLSTGELFF. The CDR3 DNA reads as TGTGCCAGTAGTATGAGGAGGGGGCTGAGCACCGGGGAGCTGTTTTTT.

The J gene is TRBJ2-7, the V gene TRBV27; 9 nucleotides align to TRBD1. The CDR3 is made up of 18 amino acids. In germline, CDR1 is MNHEY, CDR2 SMNVEV (reference sequence). The V and J ends lost 3 bases and 1 base, in that order; junction bases with no gene match: 13. CDR3 sequence (DNA): TGTGCCAGCAGTTTTCTCCCGCCGGGACAGGGCACTTCCTACGAGCAGTACTTC. The encoded protein is CASSFLPPGQGTSYEQYF.

The chain is built from TRBV28 and TRBJ2-1; D is unresolved. CDR1 is MDHEN, CDR2 SYDVKM, per germline. V gave up 3 bases and J gave up 6 bases, with 6 bases separating them. The CDR3 totals 12 residues. This CDR3 reads CASSLPFNEQFF. The CDR3 nucleotides read TGTGCCAGCAGTTTGCCATTCAATGAGCAGTTCTTC.

The CDR3 loop is CASSQNSNQPQHF. CDR3 bases: TGTGCCAGCAGTCAAAATAGCAATCAGCCCCAGCATTTT. The rearrangement uses TRBV6-5 and TRBJ1-5; D call uncertain. Germline CDR1 MNHEY, CDR2 SVGAGI. V lost 5 bases and J 0 bases, leaving 5 bases between the germline ends. This CDR3 is built from 13 residues.

Only one count was recorded for this clone. The chain employs TRBV9 and TRBJ2-5; D is possibly TRBD1 (6 bases). CDR3 length: 15 amino acids. V was shortened by 0 bases and J by 2 bases, with 11 bases between the two germline ends. Germline loops: CDR1 SGDLS, CDR2 YYNGEE. The CDR3 loop reads CASSVGGQGQETQYF. The CDR3 region has the DNA TGTGCCAGCAGCGTAGGGGGGCAGGGGCAAGAGACCCAGTACTTC.

The chain is built from TRBV19 and TRBJ1-1; perhaps TRBD1 as D (5 bases). The CDR3 has 17 residues. Germline V CDR1 and CDR2: LNHDA, SQIVND (reference sequence). Trimming pared 5 bases from V and 1 base from J, leaving 20 bases between. The CDR3 reads CASSQAGIKGPNTEAFF. The CDR3 bases are TGTGCCAGTAGTCAGGCAGGGATAAAAGGACCGAACACTGAAGCTTTCTTT.

The chain recombines TRBV6-5 with TRBJ2-1, with 11 bases matching TRBD2. V lost 4 bases, J lost 10 bases, and 6 bases stayed unmatched. CDR3 length equals 14 residues. Germline V CDR1 and CDR2: MNHEY, SVGAGI. DNA for the CDR3: TGTGCCAGCAGTTTTAGCGGGGGGGCTAACGAGCAGTTCTTC. Encoded protein: CASSFSGGANEQFF.